This record concerns one TCR beta chain sequence. Its target is not known. Healthy Caucasian individuals from Russia aged about 6 to 90 served as donors. Sample-barcoded 5' priming and a J-beta primer mix drove a second PCR of roughly 7 to 11 cycles. Every cDNA was tagged by a template-switch adaptor with 12 random nucleotides. TCRdb processed the 5' RACE reads anew with MiXCR; each CDR3 protein has one entry. Here the sample spans about 1.8 million distinct CDR3 sequences, 49% being singletons. The sample originates from a study of blood T cells in healthy people across ages. Overall study findings and caveats: Strong correlation linked observed beta diversity and percent naive T cells. It was not known whether donors were CMV positive (a possible confounder of expanded clonotype changes).

The V gene lost 4 bases and the J gene lost 1 base, with 7 bases spanning the gap. Per germline, CDR1 SQVTM and CDR2 ANQGSEA. The CDR3 covers 12 residues. The clonotype comes from a woman between 40 and 55 years old in good health. The rearrangement uses TRBV29-1 and TRBJ2-5, with D perhaps TRBD2 (5 bases). The specimen sequenced was blood. The CDR3 loop is CSVGGSQETQYF. DNA of the CDR3: TGCAGCGTTGGCGGGTCCCAAGAGACCCAGTACTTC. Drawing the rest from reference TRBV29-1 and TRBJ2-5, the complete variable domain is SAVISQKPSRDICQRGTSLTIQCQVDSQVTMMFWYRQQPGQSLTLIATANQGSEATYESGFVIDKFPISRPNLTFSTLTVSNMSPEDSSIYLCSVGGSQETQYFGPGTRLLVL.